These 10 T cell receptor beta chains originate from one sample sequenced in a study of identical twins. TCRdb re-derived calls from the 5' RACE reads in MiXCR, one entry per CDR3 protein. The repertoire holds roughly 1.6 million distinct CDR3 sequences, with about 32% as singletons. Sequenced material: cord blood. Receptors were obtained from a newborn girl in good health.

This chain joins TRBV11-2 and TRBJ1-2; TRBD1 matches 8 bases. The CDR3 extends over 15 amino acids. V lost 5 bases and J lost 5; bases outside the gene matches: 10. Germline V CDR1 and CDR2: SGHAT, FQNNGV. The CDR3 loop reads CASSLGQGVIYGYTF. The CDR3 coding sequence is TGTGCCAGCAGCCTTGGACAGGGAGTAATTTATGGCTACACCTTC.

In nucleotides, the CDR3 is TGTGCCAGCAGTCCCCGAGCGGGGGCCAGATACAATGAGCAGTTCTTC. It yields the protein CASSPRAGARYNEQFF. The chain recombines TRBV6-1 with TRBJ2-1; 8 nucleotides line up with TRBD2. The CDR3 has 16 amino acids. The ends lost 5 bases at V and 4 bases at J; junction bases unmatched: 10. CDR1 is MNHNS and CDR2 is SASEGT in the germline V gene.

The chain couples TRBV20-1 to TRBJ2-4; 11 nucleotides align to TRBD1. The J call could be wrong; TRBJ2-7 is a better fit for the DNA end. The CDR3 is made up of 13 amino acids. Germline V CDR1 and CDR2: DFQATT, SNEGSKA (reference sequence). CDR3 loop: CSVRGTGGYEQYF. DNA for the CDR3: TGCAGTGTTCGCGGGACAGGGGGCTACGAGCAGTACTTC.

This clonotype has ten or more counts. V usage is TRBV29-1 and J usage is TRBJ2-3, with 9 positions matching TRBD2. The CDR3 is made up of 12 amino acids. Germline V gene sequence: CDR1 SQVTM, CDR2 ANQGSEA. With V trimmed by 6 bases and J by 8 bases, 6 bases remained unmatched. The CDR3 coding sequence is TGCAGCGTCGTAGCGGGAGAGGCTACGCAGTATTTT. Translating gives CSVVAGEATQYF.

V is TRBV11-2 and J is TRBJ1-1, with D maybe TRBD1 (6 bases). Trimming took off 3 bases at V and 7 bases at J, with 9 bases between the two ends. The length of the CDR3 is 12 residues. Germline CDR1 and CDR2: SGHAT and FQNNGV. In nucleotides, the CDR3 is TGTGCCAGCAGCTTGCGGACAGATGAAGCTTTCTTT. This sequence encodes CASSLRTDEAFF. The full variable domain, rest sourced from reference TRBV11-2 and TRBJ1-1, is EAGVAQSPRYKIIEKRQSVAFWCNPISGHATLYWYQQILGQGPKLLIQFQNNGVVDDSQLPKDRFSAERLKGVDSTLKIQPAKLEDSAVYLCASSLRTDEAFFGQGTRLTVV.

This chain joins TRBV21-1 and TRBJ2-1; the tabulated D call, TRBD2, remains unverified against the DNA. TRBV21-1 is an annotated pseudogene. The CDR3 is 20 amino acids. The CDR3 here is CASSNREARGTSGDYNEQFF. DNA of the CDR3: TGTGCCAGCAGCAACCGAGAAGCAAGGGGGACTAGCGGGGACTACAATGAGCAGTTCTTC.

This clonotype was recorded a few times. The V gene is TRBV5-8, the J gene TRBJ2-1; 7 bases match TRBD1. CDR1 and CDR2 from the germline V gene are SGHTS and YDEGEE. CDR3 length: 14 residues. The trim removed 4 bases at V and 5 bases at J, leaving 6 bases unmatched. The CDR3 reads CASSPGQPNNEQFF. Here the CDR3 DNA reads TGTGCCAGCAGCCCGGGACAGCCTAACAATGAGCAGTTCTTC.

This clonotype was detected ten times or more. The chain recombines TRBV7-2 with TRBJ2-3; 7 nucleotides line up with TRBD1. The length of the CDR3 is 13 residues. V shed 6 bases and J 4 bases; nucleotides not matched to a gene: 4. In germline, CDR1 is SGHTA, CDR2 FQGNSA. CDR3 amino acids: CASRATGADTQYF. CDR3 nucleotide sequence: TGTGCCAGCAGGGCTACAGGGGCAGATACGCAGTATTTT.

For this clonotype: The junction and the germline gene differ at one end; a read error may be behind it. This sequence joins TRBV15 and TRBJ1-1; D is unclear. The CDR3 extends over 15 amino acids. Germline values: CDR1 LNHNV, CDR2 YYDKDF (reference sequence). This CDR3 reads CATSRDSSTNPEAFF. The CDR3 region has the DNA TGTGCCACCAGCAGAGATTCATCGACGAACCCTGAAGCTTTCTTT.

V is TRBV6-1 and J is TRBJ2-3; TRBD2 is a possible D gene (6 bases). Per germline, CDR1 MNHNS and CDR2 SASEGT. This CDR3 is 14 amino acids long. Deletions cut 6 bases from V and 0 bases from J, with 10 bases between. CDR3 amino acids: CASRLAESTDTQYF. In DNA form, the CDR3 reads TGTGCCAGCAGACTAGCTGAGAGCACAGATACGCAGTATTTT.